This passage covers 8 T cell receptor beta chains from one sample sequenced in a study of T cells in localized non-small cell lung cancer. Clones were read by immunoSEQ multiplex PCR, and TCRdb kept only the in-frame ones, dropping some. The repertoire holds about 24,000 clones, with approximately 91% as singletons. The sequences come from peripheral blood, collected before any cancer treatment. Every receptor here comes from a man aged 40 to 70 with stage I squamous cell lung carcinoma.

This sequence joins TRBV28 and TRBJ1-4; possibly TRBD1 for D (5 bases). The V end lost 8 bases, the J end lost 4 bases, and 11 bases lay between the germline ends. CDR3 length equals 13 residues. Germline-derived CDR1 and CDR2 are MDHEN and SYDVKM. The CDR3 nucleotides read TGTGCCAGCTCGGGACCCAATAATGAAAAACTGTTTTTT. Amino acid sequence: CASSGPNNEKLFF.

The rearrangement joins TRBV7-9 to TRBJ1-1; the D is unclear. The CDR3 totals 14 residues. Deletions cut 9 bases from V and 4 bases from J, with 18 bases between. Germline-derived CDR1 and CDR2 are SEHNR and FQNEAQ (reference sequence). DNA of the CDR3: TGTGCCAGTCAGTATGGAGTGGGCGGCACTGAAGCTTTCTTT. It is translated as CASQYGVGGTEAFF.

CDR3 protein: CASSWNLGSGEAFF. The CDR3 bases are TGTGCCAGCAGCTGGAATCTGGGTTCGGGTGAAGCTTTCTTT. This sequence joins TRBV5-5 and TRBJ1-1, with no clear D. Germline values: CDR1 SGHKS, CDR2 YYEKEE (reference sequence). There are 14 residues in the CDR3. Trimming took 3 bases from V and 7 from J, leaving 16 bases between them.

J is TRBJ1-3 and V is TRBV18, with D perhaps matching TRBD1 (5 bases). V was shortened by 2 bases and J by 0 bases, with 14 bases between the two germline ends. Per germline, CDR1 KGHSH and CDR2 LQKENI. The CDR3 covers 17 residues. CDR3 residues: CASSPFTRVNSGNTIYF. DNA of the CDR3: TGTGCCAGCTCACCATTCACCAGGGTAAACTCTGGAAACACCATATATTTT.

The chain links TRBV6-5 to TRBJ1-1; D gene unclear. CDR1 and CDR2 from the germline V gene are MNHEY and SVGAGI. The CDR3 contains 11 residues. V was trimmed by 4 bases and J by 5 bases, leaving 5 bases between them. In DNA, the CDR3 is TGTGCCAGCAGTTTGGGGACTGAAGCTTTCTTT. This gives the protein CASSLGTEAFF.

This clone was found once. The rearrangement uses TRBV5-4 and TRBJ2-3; maybe TRBD2 (5 bases). Germline V lookup: CDR1 SGHNT, CDR2 YYREEE (reference sequence). This CDR3 is 15 amino acids long. With 1 base removed from V and 3 bases from J, the gap between germline ends came to 12 bases. CDR3 amino acids: CASSLRTPGTDTQYF. For the CDR3, the DNA is TGTGCCAGCAGCTTGAGAACTCCGGGGACAGATACGCAGTATTTT.

The chain combines TRBV15 with TRBJ1-2, with 10 bases matching TRBD1. Trimming took 1 base from V and 6 from J; bases not matched to a gene: 8. CDR1 LNHNV and CDR2 YYDKDF come from the germline V gene (reference sequence). The CDR3 runs to 16 residues. CDR3 sequence (DNA): TGTGCCACCAGCAGAGGGACAGGGGGGATCAGCCATGGCTACACCTTC. It translates to CATSRGTGGISHGYTF.

The J gene is TRBJ2-3, the V gene TRBV27; a weak D match, TRBD1 (6 bases). The CDR3 spans 14 residues. Trimming took 6 bases from V and 4 from J, leaving 14 bases between them. CDR1 and CDR2 from the germline V gene are MNHEY and SMNVEV (reference sequence). CDR3 sequence reads: CASRHRARADTQYF. The CDR3 DNA sequence: TGTGCCAGCAGGCACAGGGCCAGGGCAGATACGCAGTATTTT.